The TCR beta chain described here comes from a study of blood T cell repertoires in COVID-19 (TCRdb year 2020). Notes on the research overall: Samples from collaborators originated in the United States, Italy and Spain and spanned both the acute and convalescent phases of COVID-19. Subjects who had been exposed to COVID-19, were actively infected with it, or had recovered from it provided the deeply sampled blood TCRbeta repertoires that made up the dataset. Sample metadata almost always included a de-identified subject ID, COVID-19 status, age in years and sex. Where available, HLA class I and class II types were obtained from metadata supplied by the sample provider rather than from assay-based typing. A freely available public database, intended as a resource for researchers studying the immune response to SARS-CoV-2, is where the repertoires were released. The prospective study material was composed of cDNA or gDNA derived from T cells, B-cell-depleted T cells, or PBMCs. The samples were drawn from two sources: the first 160 participants of the ongoing ImmuneRACE study, and 1,000 to 1,500 subjects contributed by 6 global collaborators.

With respect to this clone: There is no known antigen for this receptor. No much larger clone is present one base from it, and per-base qualities are unavailable.

Each collaborating institution followed its own protocols to collect whole blood in K2EDTA tubes. Collaborator samples were shipped for TCRbeta analysis as frozen whole blood, isolated PBMCs, or DNA extracted from either sample type. Overall results and qualifications from the work: The amount of clinical and demographic metadata varied by source and participant and was provided uncurated.

The immunoSEQ Assay, a bias-controlled multiplex PCR, was used to amplify TCRbeta CDR3 regions from genomic DNA. The authors processed their data as follows. The number of nucleated cells in each sample was estimated from the amplification of reference gene primers within the assay. To quantify the absolute abundance of each unique TCRbeta CDR3 rearrangement, sequence reads were collapsed and filtered. For each sample, productive Simpson clonality was calculated as the square root of Simpson's diversity index across productive rearrangements. What TCRdb holds here is the immuneACCESS table cut down to in-frame rearrangements. Part of the clones is not present; checked against another copy, under half of the missing clones reflect an unresolved V gene, and the others are unexplained. That table supplies the V and J calls and clone size; D and trimming were determined from the DNA. This sample holds about 150,000 clones; around three quarters were observed only once. Of the sample, around 4.4% falls within the top ten clones.

V and J are truncated by 7 bases and 1 base respectively, leaving an intervening sequence of 17 bases. The CDR3 covers 15 residues, taking in both the cysteine and the phenylalanine. Of all the DNA, just the CDR3 is kept, 45 bases in frame from base 1. From a lookup of the germline V gene (reference sequence), CDR1 and CDR2 are LNHDA and SQIVND. This sequence was found in a man in his fifties or sixties with acute or convalescent COVID-19. The sample was peripheral blood. This receptor chain uses TRBV19 and TRBJ2-7; tentative D gene TRBD1, with 5 bases matching. For the CDR3, the sequence is CASTNSDSRSYEQYF. The sequence in DNA is TGTGCCAGTACCAACAGTGACAGCCGGTCCTACGAGCAGTACTTC.